The next 28 T cell receptor beta chains were all read from a single sample in a study of cytomegalovirus exposure and HLA in healthy donors. TCRdb's copy holds only in-frame clones and misses some; the assay was immunoSEQ multiplex PCR. The sample carries about 130,000 clones, 90% to 97% recorded once. The sample comprised PBMCs. The receptors originated from a man aged 18 to 29 in good health and CMV-seronegative.

This chain uses TRBV28 with TRBJ2-1; D is possibly TRBD2 (6 bases). V was pared by 6 bases and J by 4 bases, with 19 bases between. The CDR3 is 16 residues long. CDR1 is MDHEN, CDR2 SYDVKM, per germline. Here the CDR3 DNA reads TGTGCCAGCAGCCAAGGAGGGATTTTAGTTTACAATGAGCAGTTCTTC. This codes for CASSQGGILVYNEQFF.

This sequence joins TRBV28 and TRBJ1-4, with D possibly matching TRBD1 (6 bases). Trimming left V 5 bases short and J 5 bases short, with 12 bases between. Germline V lookup: CDR1 MDHEN, CDR2 SYDVKM. The CDR3 has 14 residues. This chain's CDR3 is CASSRQVLNEKLFF. Written as DNA, the CDR3 is TGTGCCAGCAGTAGACAGGTTCTGAATGAAAAACTGTTTTTT.

The chain employs TRBV5-1 and TRBJ2-7; TRBD1 matches 7 bases. V was clipped by 4 bases and J by 3 bases; unmatched bases: 7. The CDR3 has 14 residues. CDR1 and CDR2 (germline): SGHRS, YFSETQ. The CDR3 DNA follows: TGCGCCAGCAGCGTGACAGGGTACGGCTACGAGCAGTACTTC. It codes for CASSVTGYGYEQYF.

The genes are TRBV7-3 and TRBJ2-1, with 11 bases lining up with TRBD2. Germline CDR1 and CDR2: SGHTA and FQGTGA. With 5 bases clipped from V and 7 bases from J, the junction kept 4 bases outside the gene matches. The CDR3 runs to 14 residues. The CDR3 coding sequence is TGTGCCAGCAGCGATGGGACTAGCGGAAATGAGCAGTTCTTC. This gives the protein CASSDGTSGNEQFF.

The genes are TRBV6-4 and TRBJ2-1; a possible D gene is TRBD2 (5 bases). This CDR3 region has 16 residues. Trimming removed 6 bases at V and 0 bases at J, with 15 bases between. Germline lookup yields CDR1 MRHNA and CDR2 SNTAGT. This chain's CDR3 is CASSLRTSSSYNEQFF. In DNA form, the CDR3 reads TGTGCCAGCAGCCTTAGGACTTCGAGCTCCTACAATGAGCAGTTCTTC.

This clone appeared a single time. The rearrangement links TRBV11-2 to TRBJ1-1; 10 positions match TRBD1. V trimming: 6 bases; J trimming: 4 bases; junction bases outside the gene matches: 2. The CDR3 loop spans 13 amino acids. Germline V lookup: CDR1 SGHAT, CDR2 FQNNGV. The CDR3 protein is CASRRTGGTEAFF. As DNA, the CDR3 is TGTGCCAGCAGGCGGACAGGGGGCACTGAAGCTTTCTTT.

This chain joins TRBV11-2 and TRBJ2-7; weak D call: TRBD1 (6 bases). Germline V gene lookup returns CDR1 SGHAT and CDR2 FQNNGV. The V end was cut by 2 bases, the J end by 4 bases, with 9 bases between. This CDR3 has 13 amino acids. The CDR3 region is CASSLQQGYEQYF. In DNA form, the CDR3 reads TGTGCCAGCAGCTTACAACAGGGTTACGAGCAGTACTTC. Complete variable domain (other parts from reference TRBV11-2 and TRBJ2-7): EAGVAQSPRYKIIEKRQSVAFWCNPISGHATLYWYQQILGQGPKLLIQFQNNGVVDDSQLPKDRFSAERLKGVDSTLKIQPAKLEDSAVYLCASSLQQGYEQYFGPGTRLTVT.

V and J are TRBV5-8 and TRBJ2-4; D not certain. The CDR3 runs 12 residues. Germline CDR1 SGHTS, CDR2 YDEGEE. Trimming took off 1 base at V and 5 bases at J, with 4 bases between the two ends. The CDR3, as DNA: TGTGCCAGCAGCTTGTCTCAAAACATTCAGTACTTC. Protein: CASSLSQNIQYF.

This clone occurred once. The chain carries TRBV7-3 and TRBJ2-1; the D gene is possibly TRBD2 (6 bases). V lost 1 base, J lost 4 bases, and 14 bases lay in between. Germline V gives CDR1 SGHTA, CDR2 FQGTGA. The CDR3 extends over 16 amino acids. The CDR3 sequence is CASSLIRAGSYNEQFF. The CDR3 region has the DNA TGTGCCAGCAGCTTAATCCGGGCGGGATCATACAATGAGCAGTTCTTC.

There are a few counts of this clone. The J gene is TRBJ2-7, the V gene TRBV7-6; weak D call: TRBD2 (6 bases). CDR1 SGHVS and CDR2 FNYEAQ come from the germline V gene. V was shortened by 1 base and J by 6 bases, with 19 bases between the two germline ends. The CDR3 covers 16 residues. The CDR3 here is CASSLESGEPLSEQYF. Written as DNA, the CDR3 is TGTGCCAGCAGCTTAGAGTCGGGGGAGCCCCTCTCCGAGCAGTACTTC.

V is TRBV2 and J is TRBJ1-2; 7 bases match TRBD1. Germline V gene lookup returns CDR1 SNHLY and CDR2 FYNNEI. The CDR3 is made up of 16 amino acids. After removal of 4 bases from V and 0 bases from J, the junction contained 8 bases not matched to a gene. CDR3 protein: CASSVRRGFPNYGYTF. DNA of the CDR3: TGTGCCAGCAGTGTGCGCAGGGGGTTCCCTAACTATGGCTACACCTTC.

The chain uses TRBV19 and TRBJ2-3; D call uncertain. The germline gives CDR1 LNHDA, CDR2 SQIVND (reference sequence). V lost 4 bases, J lost 0 bases, and 8 bases lay in between. There are 14 residues in the CDR3. CDR3 DNA sequence: TGTGCCAGTAGTACTAAGGAGAGCACAGATACGCAGTATTTT. This gives the protein CASSTKESTDTQYF.

V gene TRBV19 combines with J gene TRBJ2-5; D unclear. Germline V gene lookup returns CDR1 LNHDA and CDR2 SQIVND (reference sequence). Trimming stripped 5 bases from V and 5 bases from J, with 6 bases between. The CDR3 is 11 amino acids. The CDR3 loop is CASSVGETQYF. The CDR3 DNA follows: TGTGCCAGTAGTGTCGGGGAGACCCAGTACTTC.

The CDR3 nucleotides read TGTGCCAGCAGTTACAGCTCAGGGGGCGGCGAGACCCAGTACTTC. The encoded protein is CASSYSSGGGETQYF. The rearrangement joins TRBV6-5 to TRBJ2-5, with 8 bases lining up with TRBD1. Trimming took 2 bases from V and 5 from J; bases not matched to a gene: 7. Per the germline V gene, CDR1 is MNHEY and CDR2 is SVGAGI. The CDR3 is made up of 15 amino acids.

This chain joins TRBV4-1 and TRBJ2-3; TRBD1 aligns across 11 bases. Germline assignment: CDR1 MGHRA and CDR2 YSYEKL. After removal of 4 bases from V and 3 bases from J, the junction contained 3 bases not matched to a gene. The CDR3 spans 15 residues. The CDR3: CASSPGQGVTDTQYF. The CDR3, as DNA: TGCGCCAGCAGCCCGGGACAGGGGGTGACAGATACGCAGTATTTT.

The chain uses TRBV7-3 and TRBJ2-3, with 8 bases that match TRBD1. The CDR3 is 16 residues long. Unmatched junction bases numbered 8, after V lost 4 bases and J lost 2 bases. CDR1 is SGHTA and CDR2 is FQGTGA in the germline V gene. The CDR3 sequence is CASSSTGTGSTDTQYF. In DNA, the CDR3 is TGTGCCAGCAGCTCTACCGGGACAGGTTCCACAGATACGCAGTATTTT.

The chain has TRBV27 and TRBJ1-5, with a weak D call TRBD1 (5 bases). The CDR3 is 13 amino acids. V dropped 8 bases and J dropped 4 bases, with 12 bases sitting between them. Per germline, CDR1 MNHEY and CDR2 SMNVEV (reference sequence). The CDR3 DNA reads TGTGCCAGCTCGACAGCTCCGAATCAGCCCCAGCATTTT. Translating gives CASSTAPNQPQHF.

The V and J genes are TRBV4-3 and TRBJ2-1; maybe TRBD2 (6 bases). The CDR3 length is 15 residues. Trimming cost V 1 base and J 8 bases, with 15 bases left between them. Germline V gives CDR1 LGHNA, CDR2 YSLEER. The CDR3 sequence: CASSQVSGASDEQFF. The CDR3 nucleotides read TGCGCCAGCAGCCAAGTTTCGGGAGCATCAGATGAGCAGTTCTTC.

The genes are TRBV30 and TRBJ2-3; no firm D call. Germline loops: CDR1 GTSNPN, CDR2 SVGIG (reference sequence). V lost 3 bases, J lost 2 bases, and 9 bases lay in between. The CDR3 runs to 13 residues. The CDR3 bases are TGTGCCTGGAGCGAGGCCACCACAGATACGCAGTATTTT. Its protein is CAWSEATTDTQYF.

This chain joins TRBV7-2 and TRBJ2-2, with 8 bases aligning to TRBD2. CDR3 length equals 15 residues. With 5 bases clipped from V and 4 bases from J, the junction kept 6 bases outside the gene matches. Germline CDR1 SGHTA, CDR2 FQGNSA. CDR3 protein: CASSHTSGPTGELFF. The CDR3 DNA is TGTGCCAGCAGCCATACTAGCGGACCCACCGGGGAGCTGTTTTTT. Based on the CDR3 plus reference TRBV7-2 and TRBJ2-2, the full variable domain is GAGVSQSPSNKVTEKGKDVELRCDPISGHTALYWYRQSLGQGLEFLIYFQGNSAPDKSGLPSDRFSAERTGGSVSTLTIQRTQQEDSAVYLCASSHTSGPTGELFFGEGSRLTVL.

V usage is TRBV27 and J usage is TRBJ2-6; 8 nucleotides match TRBD1. The CDR3 loop spans 19 amino acids. The germline V gene has CDR1 MNHEY and CDR2 SMNVEV (reference sequence). Trimming cost V 6 bases and J 0 bases; bases outside gene matches: 13. The CDR3 loop is CASRHRGTLWDSGANVLTF. The CDR3 DNA follows: TGTGCCAGCAGGCACAGGGGGACACTCTGGGACTCTGGGGCCAACGTCCTGACTTTC.

This chain connects TRBV21-1 to TRBJ1-3; TRBD1 was called by the table and not checked on the DNA. TRBV21-1 is described as a pseudogene. The CDR3 covers 18 residues. The CDR3 nucleotides are TGTGCCAGCAGCCGAACCGGCGACAGGGGTCCCCCTGGAAACACCATATATTTT. It yields the protein CASSRTGDRGPPGNTIYF.

In this sample, this clone turned up once. CDR3 in DNA: TGTGCCAGCAGCCAGCCGGGACTGGCGGCCGAGCAGTACTTC. The encoded protein is CASSQPGLAAEQYF. The gene calls are TRBV5-4 and TRBJ2-7; the D gene is possibly TRBD2 (6 bases). Germline CDR1 reads SGHNT; CDR2 reads YYREEE (reference sequence). The CDR3 runs 14 residues. Trimming removed 4 bases from V and 6 bases from J, with 17 bases in between.

A word on this clone: Sequence at one end of the junction differs from germline and may be a read error. The chain has TRBV2 and TRBJ1-4; 8 bases map to TRBD1. Germline CDR1 is SNHLY and CDR2 is FYNNEI. The CDR3 is 11 amino acids. CDR3 coding DNA: TGTGCCAGCAGTGAGAGAGGACAGGGAAATTTT. Translating gives CASSERGQGNF.

This clone has only one observation. The genes are TRBV13 and TRBJ2-1; 8 bases are shared with TRBD1. The CDR3 length is 15 residues. The ends lost 7 bases at V and 3 bases at J; junction bases unmatched: 8. Germline V gene sequence: CDR1 PRHDT, CDR2 FYEKMQ (reference sequence). CDR3 amino acids: CASIPPQGGYNEQFF. The CDR3 DNA reads TGTGCCAGCATCCCCCCACAGGGGGGCTACAATGAGCAGTTCTTC.

V usage is TRBV14 and J usage is TRBJ2-7; TRBD2 aligns across 11 bases. The length of the CDR3 is 18 residues. The germline CDR1 and CDR2 sequences are SGHDN and FVKESK. The V and J ends lost 4 bases and 2 bases, in that order; junction bases with no gene match: 13. CDR3 loop: CASSPQMSSGRNTYEQYF. DNA of the CDR3: TGTGCCAGCAGCCCTCAAATGTCTAGCGGGAGGAACACCTACGAGCAGTACTTC.

This rearrangement joins TRBV15 to TRBJ1-4; D perhaps matches TRBD1 (6 bases). Germline CDR1 reads LNHNV; CDR2 reads YYDKDF (reference sequence). The CDR3 runs to 16 residues. V was shortened by 1 base and J by 7 bases, with 16 bases between the two germline ends. CDR3 nucleotide sequence: TGTGCCACCAGCAGAGGGGGGGGCAGCGCCGGTGAAAAACTGTTTTTT. This codes for CATSRGGGSAGEKLFF.

The chain uses TRBV6-5 and TRBJ1-1, with D possibly being TRBD1 (6 bases). Trimming cost V 2 bases and J 9 bases, with 10 bases left between them. Germline V gives CDR1 MNHEY, CDR2 SVGAGI. This CDR3 spans 12 amino acids. CDR3 residues: CASSYGQGQAFF. The CDR3, as DNA: TGTGCCAGCAGTTACGGGCAGGGGCAAGCTTTCTTT.